Listed below are T cell receptor beta chains from one sample, sequenced in a study of cytomegalovirus exposure and HLA in healthy donors. Produced via immunoSEQ multiplex PCR; TCRdb's table is partial and in-frame only. The table shows some 120,000 clones, with roughly 78% occurring only once. Sequences were obtained from PBMCs. These receptors all stem from a woman in her thirties or forties in good health and CMV-seronegative. Both conserved end residues are trimmed from each CDR3. D genes are given only for firm matches.

d_call | v_call | cdr3_aa
NA | TRBV5-6 | ASSWGESNQPQH
TRBD1 | TRBV6-1 | ASSDWDRSETQY
TRBD2 | TRBV27 | ASSRGLAAYNEQF
TRBD2 | TRBV6-9 | ASSREGITDTQY
NA | TRBV6-5 | ASSYQGSYT
TRBD1 | TRBV7-9 | SSSKNTGGRGYT
NA | TRBV11-2 | ASSLRFSGANVLT
NA | TRBV27 | ASGGAPRGQY
TRBD1 | TRBV29-1 | SVSGQGAKEQY
TRBD2 | TRBV11-2 | ASSLGIVAGGPDEQY
NA | TRBV14 | ASSQGSYNEQF
NA | TRBV28 | ASSLRLVPYEQY
NA | TRBV5-6 | ASSGLGTDTQY
NA | TRBV5-8 | ASRLAGQETQY
TRBD1 | TRBV28 | ASRDPGGTDTQY
NA | TRBV18 | ASSPGLNYEQY
TRBD2 | TRBV19 | ASARGLGVVYEQY
NA | TRBV5-6 | ASSSGQSQPQH
NA | TRBV7-3 | ASSFGQYTGELF
NA | TRBV19 | ASSLIADSSYEQY
NA | TRBV9 | ASSVPSGELF
NA | TRBV9 | ASSVVSSDTQY
TRBD2 | TRBV28 | ASSLGGRYEQY
TRBD1 | TRBV11-2 | ASSIRDRGKGYT
NA | TRBV18 | ASSPPGPRDEQY
NA | TRBV28 | ATRGLTYTGELF
NA | TRBV4-2 | ASSQGAAETQY
NA | TRBV28 | ASNPLEGFPYVDYGYT
TRBD2 | TRBV9 | ASSVEAGGPMEQY
NA | TRBV5-1 | ASSLLEGKGPNTEAF
TRBD2 | TRBV10-3 | AISELSVAGASNEQF
TRBD1 | TRBV5-5 | ASSMKPSGTGFYQISPLH
TRBD1 | TRBV7-2 | ASSYGQGNTEAF
NA | TRBV5-5 | ASSLVGDNSYEQY
NA | TRBV7-2 | ASSWTGEEQY
TRBD2 | TRBV9 | ASSVGRREGYPVELF
NA | TRBV29-1 | SVQGNGREAF
NA | TRBV6-5 | ASSYQPQGKGYT
TRBD2 | TRBV9 | ASSLTTSGRVRVNEQF
TRBD2 | TRBV5-1 | ASSPPSGSTDTRY
NA | TRBV7-9 | ASSLALVDGELF
NA | TRBV10-2 | ASSESERGWTEAF
NA | TRBV6-1 | ASSEKQGWSNQPQH
NA | TRBV28 | ASSFGGVNTGELF
TRBD1 | TRBV28 | ASSPGDRDTGELF
TRBD2 | TRBV10-2 | ASRDALVAGDGNEQF
TRBD1 | TRBV28 | ASSLTGTGRNYGYT
NA | TRBV5-1 | ASSDQGGNEKLF
TRBD1 | TRBV18 | ASRQGTDQPQH
TRBD1 | TRBV5-6 | ASSSLSQGAEQY
TRBD2 | TRBV28 | ASSPSGNSYNEQF
TRBD1 | TRBV30 | AWSRQPVQRDSQY
NA | TRBV7-9 | SSSSGTYDVLT
TRBD2 | TRBV11-2 | ASRPSSGRIYNEQF
NA | TRBV10-1 | ASSEQTPGEQY
TRBD2 | TRBV11-2 | ASSLTSANEQF
NA | TRBV25-1 | ASRSLSYEQY